The source of this TCR beta chain is a study of human T cells and chemical hapten exposure. Indicated time point: healthy volunteer bleed at 2 weeks. Total RNA was isolated from unfractionated whole blood. Individual cDNA molecules had unique molecular identifiers attached to them by the library. MiXCR was run by TCRdb on the RACE reads, yielding one entry per CDR3 protein. The sample consists of about 31,000 distinct CDR3 sequences, 6% to 7.5% of them appearing once. J was trimmed by 4 bases and V by 4 bases; bases with no gene match: 6. Germline V lookup: CDR1 SGHVS, CDR2 FQNEAQ. The CDR3 runs 15 residues. Notes on the study in general: With regard to DPC sensitization, TCRs above 1 in 1000 frequency did not change.

Turning to this clonotype: Its cognate antigen is unknown. This may stem from a read error, because a much larger clone lies one nucleotide away.

This receptor was taken from a human donor in good health. Some clones in this sample may be carry-over from other donors' samples. The specimen was whole blood. The genes are TRBV7-8 and TRBJ2-7; TRBD2 agrees at 11 bases. CDR3 in DNA: TGTGCCAGCAGCTCCAGACTAGCGGGGATATACGAGCAGTACTTC. It yields the protein CASSSRLAGIYEQYF.